The T cell receptor (beta chain) under discussion was sequenced for a study of blood T cell repertoires in COVID-19. At the level of the study: Italy, Spain and the United States were the sources of the convalescent and acute COVID-19 samples. From T cells, B-cell-depleted T cells, or PBMCs came the material, which was cDNA or gDNA.

Germline V lookup: CDR1 SEHNR, CDR2 FQNEAQ (reference sequence). This CDR3 is 15 amino acids long. V was clipped by 5 bases and J by 2 bases, with 15 bases between them. In the source study's methods: Reference gene primers were amplified, and this amplification served to estimate nucleated cell counts. The repertoire was sequenced with immunoSEQ multiplex PCR; TCRdb's copy has only in-frame clones and lacks some. From that table come the V and J calls and clone size; the DNA was used to work out D and trimming. The repertoire holds about 130,000 clones, with 86% as singletons. This receptor was obtained from a woman aged 45-65 years who had recovered from COVID-19. The chain employs TRBV7-9 and TRBJ1-1; a weak D match, TRBD1 (5 bases). The sample consisted of peripheral blood. CDR3 amino acids: CASSPPGGVNTEAFF. The CDR3 nucleotides are TGTGCCAGCAGCCCCCCGGGGGGGGTAAACACTGAAGCTTTCTTT.